The table lists the clone carrying this TCR beta chain with a few counts. Its target is unknown. The V gene end was trimmed by 6 bases and the J gene end by 1 base; junction bases not matched to a gene: 4. This CDR3 is 15 amino acids long. Germline V lookup: CDR1 SNHLY, CDR2 FYNNEI. These data come from a study of T-cell memory formation after mild COVID-19. Study-level points and caveats: Pre-infection memory carried some responding clones, suggesting that cross-reactive memory joined. Clones contracting over day 15 to 85 were CD4/CD8 balanced, with later expanders leaning CD4+. Shrinking CD4+ clones were chiefly CM and EM; CD8+ ones were chiefly EMRA.

TCRdb itself ran the 5' RACE reads through MiXCR, one entry per CDR3 protein. The data contain about 280,000 distinct CDR3 sequences, around 8% of them singletons. What was sequenced was PBMCs or a T cell subset sorted from them (not recorded which). The V call is TRBV2, the J call TRBJ2-7, with 12 nucleotides matching TRBD2. This receptor was identified in a man younger than 35 who had mild COVID-19 (a few samples of this study predate the infection). Cell type and time point are not known. CDR3 amino acids: CASRDGLAGSYEQYF. The CDR3 bases are TGTGCCAGCAGGGATGGACTAGCGGGGTCCTACGAGCAGTACTTC. The variable domain in full, with the rest retrieved from reference TRBV2 and TRBJ2-7, is EPEVTQTPSHQVTQMGQEVILRCVPISNHLYFYWYRQILGQKVEFLVSFYNNEISEKSEIFDDQFSVERPDGSNFTLKIRSTKLEDSAMYFCASRDGLAGSYEQYFGPGTRLTVT.